This TCR beta chain was sequenced during a study of blood T cell repertoires in COVID-19. Across the whole study: The study drew acute and convalescent COVID-19 samples from the United States, Italy and Spain. Sample material is recorded as cDNA or gDNA derived from T cells, B-cell-depleted T cells, or PBMCs.

As handled by the study authors: Scientists estimated how many nucleated cells there were by amplifying reference gene primers. Here immunoSEQ multiplex PCR was the method, and the copy in TCRdb shows in-frame clones only, minus some. Clone size and the V and J calls come from that table; the DNA yielded D and trimming. Among roughly 79,000 clones, roughly four fifths were seen once, and the ten largest hold around 6.9%. The CDR3 has 16 residues. Germline V gives CDR1 MGHDK, CDR2 SYGVNS. This sequence originates from a human donor in a cohort sampled during active COVID-19. The V gene is TRBV25-1, the J gene TRBJ1-5; 11 positions match TRBD1. The sample comprised peripheral blood. As DNA, the CDR3 is TGTGGTCCCCTGGCGCAAAAAGGACAGGGGGCTCAGCCCCAGCATTTT. Encoded protein: CGPLAQKGQGAQPQHF. The variable domain in full, completed from reference TRBV25-1 and TRBJ1-5, reads EADIYQTPRYLVIGTGKKITLECSQTMGHDKMYWYQQDPGMELHLIHYSYGVNSTEKGDLSSESTVSRIRTEHFPLTLESARPSHTSQYLCGPLAQKGQGAQPQHFGDGTRLSIL.